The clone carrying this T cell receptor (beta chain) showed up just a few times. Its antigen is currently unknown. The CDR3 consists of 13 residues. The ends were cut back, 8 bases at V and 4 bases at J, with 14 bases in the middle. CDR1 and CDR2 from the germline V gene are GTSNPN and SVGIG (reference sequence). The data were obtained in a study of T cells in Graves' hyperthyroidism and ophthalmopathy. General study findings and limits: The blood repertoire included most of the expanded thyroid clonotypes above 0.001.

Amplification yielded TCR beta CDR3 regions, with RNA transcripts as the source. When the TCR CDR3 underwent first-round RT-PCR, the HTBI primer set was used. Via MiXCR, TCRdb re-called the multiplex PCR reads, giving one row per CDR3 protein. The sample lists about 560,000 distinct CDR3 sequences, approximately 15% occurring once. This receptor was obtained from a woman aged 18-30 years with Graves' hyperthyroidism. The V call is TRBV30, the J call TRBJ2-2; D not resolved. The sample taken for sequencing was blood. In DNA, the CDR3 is TGTGCCAGAAACCCCCCGGGCACCGGGGAGCTGTTTTTT. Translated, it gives CARNPPGTGELFF.